One and the same sample provided the 10 T cell receptor beta chains below, sequenced in a study of shared clonotypes between healthy human individuals. Libraries were prepared by immunoSEQ multiplex PCR; TCRdb keeps only in-frame clonotypes and omits some of them. The sample consists of 1,500,000 or so clones, 98% to 99% of them appearing once. Sequenced input: naive CD4+ T cells sorted from blood. Subset specified: CD45RA+ positively selected. All receptors derive from a man aged 25-40 years in good health.

The chain uses TRBV18 and TRBJ2-7; possibly TRBD1 for D (5 bases). The CDR3 consists of 14 residues. V lost 2 bases and J lost 3, with 11 bases in between. CDR1 is KGHSH and CDR2 is LQKENI in the germline V gene. CDR3 residues: CASSPVIGDYEQYF. CDR3 DNA: TGTGCCAGCTCACCAGTGATAGGGGACTACGAGCAGTACTTC.

The chain carries TRBV14 and TRBJ2-5; no clear D. This CDR3 is built from 12 residues. Trimming took off 4 bases at V and 5 bases at J, with 8 bases between the two ends. Per the germline V gene, CDR1 is SGHDN and CDR2 is FVKESK. The CDR3 loop reads CASSLASETQYF. CDR3 coding DNA: TGTGCCAGCAGCCTCGCTTCTGAGACCCAGTACTTC.

J is TRBJ2-3 and V is TRBV7-9, with a weak D call TRBD2 (6 bases). Germline V lookup: CDR1 SEHNR, CDR2 FQNEAQ (reference sequence). There are 17 residues in the CDR3. The V and J ends lost 4 bases and 0 bases respectively, with 17 bases between them. The CDR3 reads CASSSRLAVASTDTQYF. The CDR3 region has the DNA TGTGCCAGCAGCTCCCGGTTAGCGGTTGCTAGCACAGATACGCAGTATTTT.

The chain is built from TRBV29-1 and TRBJ1-1, with D perhaps TRBD1 (5 bases). Trimming shortened V by 4 bases and J by 2 bases, and 26 bases separated the two germline ends. The germline V gene has CDR1 SQVTM and CDR2 ANQGSEA. The CDR3 spans 18 residues. CDR3 DNA: TGCAGCGTTGTGGGCCCCGGGACTCAGGGTGGTAGAAACACTGAAGCTTTCTTT. Amino acid sequence: CSVVGPGTQGGRNTEAFF.

The genes are TRBV15 and TRBJ2-2; D is possibly TRBD2 (5 bases). V dropped 5 bases and J dropped 4 bases, with 17 bases sitting between them. The CDR3 runs to 16 residues. Germline CDR1 reads LNHNV; CDR2 reads YYDKDF (reference sequence). CDR3 sequence (DNA): TGTGCCACCAGCCCCACCCTTCCACGGGGCACCGGGGAGCTGTTTTTT. Translating gives CATSPTLPRGTGELFF.

The genes are TRBV7-6 and TRBJ1-1; D is ambiguous. V gave up 5 bases and J gave up 1 base, with 8 bases separating them. The CDR3 covers 13 residues. Germline CDR1 is SGHVS and CDR2 is FNYEAQ. The CDR3 is CASSAYRNTEAFF. The CDR3 DNA follows: TGTGCCAGCAGCGCTTACAGGAACACTGAAGCTTTCTTT.

J is TRBJ2-1 and V is TRBV2; D unclear. Looked up from germline, CDR1 is SNHLY and CDR2 is FYNNEI. The germline V and J ends were trimmed by 4 bases and 5 bases, with 12 bases remaining between them. This CDR3 is built from 14 residues. CDR3 region: CASSAQRADNEQFF. In DNA form, the CDR3 reads TGTGCCAGCAGTGCGCAGCGCGCTGACAATGAGCAGTTCTTC.

This chain joins TRBV6-5 and TRBJ2-1, with D possibly matching TRBD2 (6 bases). With 7 bases removed from V and 2 bases from J, the gap between germline ends came to 15 bases. CDR1 is MNHEY, CDR2 SVGAGI, per germline. This CDR3 is built from 15 residues. The CDR3 sequence is CASTTTGGPYNEQFF. As DNA, the CDR3 is TGTGCCAGCACCACGACCGGAGGGCCCTACAATGAGCAGTTCTTC.

The V gene is TRBV6-1, the J gene TRBJ1-5, with 7 bases lining up with TRBD1. The ends lost 1 base at V and 4 bases at J; junction bases unmatched: 13. From germline, CDR1 is MNHNS and CDR2 SASEGT. The length of the CDR3 is 18 residues. In DNA form, the CDR3 reads TGTGCCAGCAGTGAAGAGGGACAGTCCATCTACTTTAATCAGCCCCAGCATTTT. It encodes CASSEEGQSIYFNQPQHF.

The chain uses TRBV5-5 and TRBJ2-1, with a tentative D call TRBD2 (6 bases). In germline, CDR1 is SGHKS, CDR2 YYEKEE (reference sequence). The CDR3 totals 15 residues. Trimming pared 5 bases from V and 2 bases from J, leaving 14 bases between. This CDR3 reads CASSSAGPTYNEQFF. CDR3 coding DNA: TGTGCCAGCAGTTCTGCGGGACCAACCTACAATGAGCAGTTCTTC.